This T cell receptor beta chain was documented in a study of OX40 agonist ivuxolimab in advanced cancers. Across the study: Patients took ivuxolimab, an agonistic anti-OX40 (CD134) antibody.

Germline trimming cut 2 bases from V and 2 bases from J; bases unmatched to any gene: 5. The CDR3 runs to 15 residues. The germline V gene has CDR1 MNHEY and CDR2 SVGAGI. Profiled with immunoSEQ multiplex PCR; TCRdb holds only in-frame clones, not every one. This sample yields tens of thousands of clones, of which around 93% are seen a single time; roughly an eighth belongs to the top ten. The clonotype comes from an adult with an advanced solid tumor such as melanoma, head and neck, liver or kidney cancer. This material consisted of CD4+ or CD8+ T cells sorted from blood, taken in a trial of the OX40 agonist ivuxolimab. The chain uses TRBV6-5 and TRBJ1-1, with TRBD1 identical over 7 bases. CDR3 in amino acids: CASSYETGLNTEAFF. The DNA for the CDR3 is TGTGCCAGCAGTTACGAGACAGGGCTAAACACTGAAGCTTTCTTT.